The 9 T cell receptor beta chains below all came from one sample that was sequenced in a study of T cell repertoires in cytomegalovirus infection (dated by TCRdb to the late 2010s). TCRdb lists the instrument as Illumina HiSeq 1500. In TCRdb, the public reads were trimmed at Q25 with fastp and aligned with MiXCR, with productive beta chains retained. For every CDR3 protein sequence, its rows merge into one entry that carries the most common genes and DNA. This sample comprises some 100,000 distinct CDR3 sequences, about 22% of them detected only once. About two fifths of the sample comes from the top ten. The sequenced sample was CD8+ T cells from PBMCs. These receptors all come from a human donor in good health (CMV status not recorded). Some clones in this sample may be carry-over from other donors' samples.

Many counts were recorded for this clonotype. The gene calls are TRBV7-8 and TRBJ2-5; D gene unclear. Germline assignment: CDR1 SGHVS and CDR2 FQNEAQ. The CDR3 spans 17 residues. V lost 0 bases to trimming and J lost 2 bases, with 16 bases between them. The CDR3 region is CASSLALTLADQETQYF. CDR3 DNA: TGTGCCAGCAGCTTAGCGCTTACGTTGGCTGATCAAGAGACCCAGTACTTC.

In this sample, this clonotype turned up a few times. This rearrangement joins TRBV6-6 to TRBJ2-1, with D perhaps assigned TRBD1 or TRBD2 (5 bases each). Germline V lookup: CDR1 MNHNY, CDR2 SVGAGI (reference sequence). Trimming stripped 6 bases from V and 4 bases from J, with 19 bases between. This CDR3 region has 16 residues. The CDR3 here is CASSWGRNSLYNEQFF. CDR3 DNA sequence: TGTGCCAGCAGCTGGGGACGGAACAGTCTATACAATGAGCAGTTCTTC.

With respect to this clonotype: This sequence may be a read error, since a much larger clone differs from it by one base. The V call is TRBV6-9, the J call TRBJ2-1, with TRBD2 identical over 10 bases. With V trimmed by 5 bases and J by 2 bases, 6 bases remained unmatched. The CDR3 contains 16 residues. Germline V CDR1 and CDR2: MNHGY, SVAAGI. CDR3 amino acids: CASSNTGLAPYNEQFF. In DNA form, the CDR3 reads TGTGCCAGCAGTAATACGGGACTAGCGCCCTACAATGAGCAGTTCTTC.

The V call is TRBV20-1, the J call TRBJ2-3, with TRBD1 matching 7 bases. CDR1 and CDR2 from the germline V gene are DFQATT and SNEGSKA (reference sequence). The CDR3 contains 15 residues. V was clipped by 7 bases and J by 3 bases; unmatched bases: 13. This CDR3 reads CSGTVGTGVTDTQYF. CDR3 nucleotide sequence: TGCAGTGGGACGGTGGGCACAGGGGTTACAGATACGCAGTATTTT.

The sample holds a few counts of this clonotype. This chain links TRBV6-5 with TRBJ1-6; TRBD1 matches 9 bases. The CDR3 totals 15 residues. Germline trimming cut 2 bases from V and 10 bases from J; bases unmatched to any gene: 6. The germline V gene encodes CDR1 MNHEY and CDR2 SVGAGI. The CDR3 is CASSYAGTGNSPLHF. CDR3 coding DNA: TGTGCCAGCAGTTACGCCGGGACAGGGAACTCACCCCTCCACTTT.

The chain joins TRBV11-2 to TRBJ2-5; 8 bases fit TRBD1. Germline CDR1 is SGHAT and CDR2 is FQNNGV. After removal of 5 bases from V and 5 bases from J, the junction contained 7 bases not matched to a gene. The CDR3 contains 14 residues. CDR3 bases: TGTGCCAGCAGCACCCGGACAGGGCGGGAGACCCAGTACTTC. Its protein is CASSTRTGRETQYF.

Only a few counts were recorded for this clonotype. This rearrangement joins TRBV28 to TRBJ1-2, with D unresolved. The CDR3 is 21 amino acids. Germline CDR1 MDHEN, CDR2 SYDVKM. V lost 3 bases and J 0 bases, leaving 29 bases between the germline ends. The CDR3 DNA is TGTGCCAGCAGTTTCCCATTCCAGAGTCCCGGGCACGCCGGGGCTAACTATGGCTACACCTTC. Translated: CASSFPFQSPGHAGANYGYTF.

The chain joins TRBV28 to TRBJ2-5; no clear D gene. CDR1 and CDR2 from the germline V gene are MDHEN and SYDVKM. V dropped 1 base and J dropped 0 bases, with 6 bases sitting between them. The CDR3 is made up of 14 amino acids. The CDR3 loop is CASSLLENQETQYF. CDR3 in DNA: TGTGCCAGCAGTTTATTAGAGAACCAAGAGACCCAGTACTTC.

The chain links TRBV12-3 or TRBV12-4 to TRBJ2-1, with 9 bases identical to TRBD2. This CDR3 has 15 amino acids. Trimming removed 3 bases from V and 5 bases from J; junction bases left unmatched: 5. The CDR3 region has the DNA TGTGCCAGCAGTTTGACTAGCGGAAGGAACAATGAGCAGTTCTTC. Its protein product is CASSLTSGRNNEQFF.